This TCR beta chain was documented in a study of T cells in Graves' hyperthyroidism and ophthalmopathy. TCR beta CDR3 regions were amplified from RNA transcripts. First-round RT-PCR with HTBI primers amplified the TCR CDR3 region. TCRdb ran MiXCR on the multiplex PCR reads and lists one entry per CDR3 protein. The data show approximately 560,000 distinct CDR3 sequences, around a sixth seen once. Study-level findings and limits: Model output signaled ophthalmopathy a median around 5.9 months ahead of onset. Researchers found most expanded thyroid clonotypes above 0.001 in blood as well.

This clonotype was found many times. Its matching antigen is unknown. V shed 0 bases and J 8 bases; nucleotides not matched to a gene: 14. Germline V gene lookup returns CDR1 MNHNS and CDR2 SASEGT. The CDR3 contains 18 residues. The sequence derives from a woman in her twenties or thirties with Graves' hyperthyroidism. The chain has TRBV6-1 and TRBJ2-1, with 9 bases that match TRBD2. The sample taken for sequencing was blood. The CDR3 coding sequence is TGTGCCAGCAGTGAAGCTGTCGCGGGAGGGCCGAGGTCCCATGAGCAGTTCTTC. Translating gives CASSEAVAGGPRSHEQFF.